The 24 T cell receptor beta chains presented below share a single source sample, sequenced in a study of control samples from healthy donors and cancer patients. Clones were sequenced by immunoSEQ multiplex PCR, and TCRdb holds only the in-frame ones, with some missing. The sample carries under 100,000 clones, around 90% recorded once. The material sequenced was blood. The origin of the receptors is a woman in her seventies in good health.

This chain uses TRBV19 with TRBJ1-4; D is possibly TRBD1 (5 bases). Germline CDR1 and CDR2: LNHDA and SQIVND (reference sequence). The CDR3 is 17 residues long. V gave up 6 bases and J gave up 3 bases, with 20 bases separating them. This CDR3 reads CASSGIRGFGANEKLFF. The CDR3 DNA follows: TGTGCCAGTAGCGGAATAAGGGGCTTTGGTGCTAATGAAAAACTGTTTTTT.

As DNA, the CDR3 is TGCGCCAGCAGTCCCGACCCGATTAGGTCCTACGAGCAGTACTTC. Translated, it gives CASSPDPIRSYEQYF. The chain has TRBV5-1 and TRBJ2-7; no firm D call. Trimming cost V 5 bases and J 1 base, with 16 bases left between them. CDR1 is SGHRS and CDR2 is YFSETQ in the germline V gene. The CDR3 contains 15 residues.

A few counts support this clone. The J gene is TRBJ1-1, the V gene TRBV12-3 or TRBV12-4, with D possibly matching TRBD1 (6 bases). Deletions cut 6 bases from V and 8 bases from J, with 13 bases between. The CDR3 is 12 amino acids. CDR3 in amino acids: CASSKTGWEAFF. The CDR3 DNA is TGTGCCAGCAGCAAGACAGGATGGGAAGCTTTCTTT.

The chain links TRBV19 to TRBJ2-7; 9 bases agree with TRBD1. J was trimmed by 7 bases and V by 8 bases; bases with no gene match: 9. The germline V gene has CDR1 LNHDA and CDR2 SQIVND (reference sequence). This CDR3 is built from 13 residues. The CDR3 reads CASGDREQREQYF. The DNA of the CDR3 is TGTGCCAGTGGGGACAGGGAACAAAGGGAGCAGTACTTC.

V gene TRBV10-1 combines with J gene TRBJ2-5; the match to TRBD1 covers 9 bases. With 5 bases clipped from V and 1 base from J, the junction kept 2 bases outside the gene matches. CDR1 and CDR2 from the germline V gene are WNHNN and SYGVQD (reference sequence). This CDR3 is built from 14 residues. DNA for the CDR3: TGCGCCAGCAGTCGGGACAGGGTCCAAGAGACCCAGTACTTC. Translating gives CASSRDRVQETQYF.

This chain links TRBV19 with TRBJ2-2; D ambiguous. V was pared by 3 bases and J by 3 bases, with 11 bases between. The germline V gene encodes CDR1 LNHDA and CDR2 SQIVND (reference sequence). CDR3 length equals 15 residues. This chain's CDR3 is CASSIRLSYTGELFF. As DNA, the CDR3 is TGTGCCAGTAGTATCCGGCTCAGCTACACCGGGGAGCTGTTTTTT.

V usage is TRBV5-1 and J usage is TRBJ1-4; no clear D. The germline V gene encodes CDR1 SGHRS and CDR2 YFSETQ. This CDR3 has 16 amino acids. The V and J ends lost 4 bases and 0 bases respectively, with 13 bases between them. The CDR3 coding sequence is TGCGCCAGCAGCCCGGAGGGCTTACCAACTAATGAAAAACTGTTTTTT. Amino acids: CASSPEGLPTNEKLFF.

The chain has TRBV19 and TRBJ1-1; D possibly corresponds to TRBD1 (5 bases). The CDR3 runs 13 residues. Per germline, CDR1 LNHDA and CDR2 SQIVND (reference sequence). V was trimmed by 5 bases and J by 2 bases, leaving 9 bases between them. CDR3 protein: CASSFGGNTEAFF. As DNA, the CDR3 is TGTGCCAGTAGTTTCGGGGGAAACACTGAAGCTTTCTTT.

The chain couples TRBV2 to TRBJ2-7, with 11 bases fitting TRBD2. The CDR3 covers 14 residues. The germline CDR1 and CDR2 sequences are SNHLY and FYNNEI. Trimming removed 7 bases from V and 4 bases from J; junction bases left unmatched: 6. DNA of the CDR3: TGTGCCAGCAACGGACTAGCGGGTTTTTACGAGCAGTACTTC. Its protein product is CASNGLAGFYEQYF.

J is TRBJ2-7 and V is TRBV5-6; possibly TRBD1 for D (5 bases). V lost 1 base and J 5 bases, leaving 16 bases between the germline ends. CDR1 is SGHDT, CDR2 YYEEEE, per germline. The CDR3 is 15 residues long. CDR3 in amino acids: CASSLLSGSGDEQYF. DNA for the CDR3: TGTGCCAGCAGCTTGCTTTCAGGGTCGGGCGACGAGCAGTACTTC.

The chain links TRBV15 to TRBJ2-1; D gene uncertain. The CDR3 totals 13 residues. Trimming left V 0 bases short and J 10 bases short, with 10 bases between. Germline CDR1 LNHNV, CDR2 YYDKDF (reference sequence). DNA of the CDR3: TGTGCCACCAGCAGAGATCTAACATCCGAGCAGTTCTTC. The encoded protein is CATSRDLTSEQFF.

In its sample, this clone was seen once. The CDR3: CASTRTGGDGYTF. CDR3 nucleotides: TGTGCCAGCACCAGGACAGGGGGCGATGGCTACACCTTC. The chain links TRBV27 to TRBJ1-2, with 11 bases fitting TRBD1. CDR1 is MNHEY and CDR2 is SMNVEV in the germline V gene (reference sequence). The CDR3 length is 13 residues. V gave up 7 bases and J gave up 6 bases; unmatched junction bases: 4.

V usage is TRBV9 and J usage is TRBJ2-7; 8 nucleotides match TRBD2. The CDR3 length is 14 residues. J lost 5 bases, V lost 10 bases, and 14 bases had no gene match. Germline V gives CDR1 SGDLS, CDR2 YYNGEE. The CDR3 sequence is CASGGPGRVDEQYF. DNA for the CDR3: TGTGCCTCGGGGGGACCCGGGAGGGTTGACGAGCAGTACTTC. The full variable domain, its missing parts supplied by reference TRBV9 and TRBJ2-7, is DSGVTQTPKHLITATGQRVTLRCSPRSGDLSVYWYQQSLDQGLQFLIQYYNGEERAKGNILERFSAQQFPDLHSELNLSSLELGDSALYFCASGGPGRVDEQYFGPGTRLTVT.

This clone was seen once. The CDR3 loop is CASSSGTGTTNEKLFF. For the CDR3, the DNA is TGTGCCAGCAGTTCCGGGACAGGGACTACTAATGAAAAACTGTTTTTT. The J gene is TRBJ1-4, the V gene TRBV27; 9 bases line up with TRBD1. With V trimmed by 4 bases and J by 2 bases, 5 bases remained unmatched. Germline CDR1 reads MNHEY; CDR2 reads SMNVEV (reference sequence). CDR3 length equals 16 residues.

This clone was counted a few times. The chain recombines TRBV7-2 with TRBJ2-7; D is uncertain. The germline V and J ends were trimmed by 1 base and 0 bases, with 10 bases remaining between them. In germline, CDR1 is SGHTA, CDR2 FQGNSA. The length of the CDR3 is 15 residues. This CDR3 is CASSLGVGNSYEQYF. The CDR3 bases are TGTGCCAGCAGCTTAGGGGTAGGTAACTCCTACGAGCAGTACTTC.

The V and J genes are TRBV19 and TRBJ2-1, with 9 bases identical to TRBD2. The CDR3 is 17 amino acids. J lost 0 bases, V lost 5 bases, and 8 bases had no gene match. CDR1 LNHDA and CDR2 SQIVND come from the germline V gene (reference sequence). The CDR3 protein is CASSESSGVLSYNEQFF. The CDR3 region has the DNA TGTGCCAGTAGTGAGTCTAGCGGGGTCCTCTCCTACAATGAGCAGTTCTTC.

The V and J genes are TRBV5-1 and TRBJ2-6; the D gene is possibly TRBD1 (6 bases). V was cut by 2 bases and J by 0 bases, with 21 bases left in between. The germline V gene encodes CDR1 SGHRS and CDR2 YFSETQ. This CDR3 region has 20 residues. The CDR3, as DNA: TGCGCCAGCAGCTTATATTCACTAGGACAGAGAGTCTCTGGGGCCAACGTCCTGACTTTC. This gives the protein CASSLYSLGQRVSGANVLTF.

This rearrangement joins TRBV6-5 to TRBJ1-6, with a possible D match to TRBD1 (5 bases). CDR1 MNHEY and CDR2 SVGAGI come from the germline V gene. Trimming left V 6 bases short and J 15 bases short, with 15 bases between. The CDR3 totals 12 residues. The CDR3 sequence is CASSPQGRSLHF. Here the CDR3 DNA reads TGTGCCAGCAGCCCCCAGGGACGGAGCCTCCACTTT.

J is TRBJ2-1 and V is TRBV7-9; 7 bases align to TRBD2. The CDR3 contains 13 residues. The V segment lost 5 bases and the J segment 10 bases; nucleotides outside the gene matches: 8. Germline values: CDR1 SEHNR, CDR2 FQNEAQ (reference sequence). CDR3 in amino acids: CASSRTSVEEQFF. The CDR3 DNA sequence: TGTGCCAGCAGCCGAACTAGCGTTGAAGAGCAGTTCTTC.

This clone was detected only a few times. The chain uses TRBV20-1 and TRBJ2-7; a possible D gene is TRBD1 (6 bases). Germline V gene data show CDR1 as DFQATT and CDR2 as SNEGSKA (reference sequence). The CDR3 sequence is 11 residues long. Trimming shortened V by 4 bases and J by 4 bases, and 8 bases separated the two germline ends. The DNA for the CDR3 is TGCAGTGCTACAGACAGGTACGAGCAGTACTTC. Encoded protein: CSATDRYEQYF.

This rearrangement joins TRBV7-2 to TRBJ1-5; 7 positions agree with TRBD1. Germline CDR1 is SGHTA and CDR2 is FQGNSA. There are 13 residues in the CDR3. V shed 5 bases, J shed 2 bases, and the junction held 0 bases outside the gene matches. CDR3 sequence reads: CASSTGGNQPQHF. The CDR3 DNA follows: TGTGCCAGCAGCACAGGGGGCAATCAGCCCCAGCATTTT.

V and J are TRBV30 and TRBJ1-3, with D unclear. V lost 5 bases, J lost 0 bases, and 5 bases lay in between. The germline V gene has CDR1 GTSNPN and CDR2 SVGIG (reference sequence). The CDR3 consists of 12 residues. CDR3 region: CAWGNSGNTIYF. CDR3 in DNA: TGTGCCTGGGGAAACTCTGGAAACACCATATATTTT.

This chain connects TRBV5-1 to TRBJ1-1; TRBD1 matches 11 bases. CDR1 is SGHRS, CDR2 YFSETQ, per germline. The trim removed 4 bases at V and 5 bases at J, leaving 7 bases unmatched. The CDR3 extends over 15 amino acids. For the CDR3, the DNA is TGCGCCAGCAGCCAGGACAGGGGGCGTCCGACTGAAGCTTTCTTT. Translated: CASSQDRGRPTEAFF.

This chain connects TRBV3-1 (or the pseudogene TRBV3-2) to TRBJ1-2, with 8 bases that match TRBD1. Unmatched junction bases numbered 5, after V lost 7 bases and J lost 4 bases. Germline CDR1 and CDR2: LGHDT and YNNKEL (reference sequence). CDR3 length equals 13 residues. The CDR3 loop is CASNRQGTYGYTF. CDR3 sequence (DNA): TGTGCCAGCAACAGACAGGGGACCTATGGCTACACCTTC.